These 15 T cell receptor beta chains came from one sample sequenced in a study of shared clonotypes between healthy human individuals. Sequencing was performed with immunoSEQ multiplex PCR; in TCRdb, only in-frame clones are kept and a portion is missing. The sample lists over 950,000 clones, approximately 80% occurring once. Material: memory CD4+ T cells from PBMCs. This sample's subset: CD45RA-negative fraction. The source of these receptors is a man younger than 35 in good health. Some clones in this sample may be carry-over from other donors' samples.

This clone was counted once. This same CDR3 is encoded by further DNA sequences in the sample. The chain has TRBV18 and TRBJ1-2; D is uncertain. The CDR3 is made up of 13 amino acids. Trimming left V 3 bases short and J 3 bases short, with 8 bases between. Germline V CDR1 and CDR2: KGHSH, LQKENI. The CDR3 DNA reads TGTGCCAGCTCACCCCCGGGCCACTATGGCTACACCTTC. Its translation is CASSPPGHYGYTF.

This clone was picked up many times. V usage is TRBV7-2 and J usage is TRBJ2-6, with D uncertain. Germline loops: CDR1 SGHTA, CDR2 FQGNSA. V was clipped by 1 base and J by 2 bases, with 9 bases between them. This CDR3 spans 16 amino acids. The CDR3 DNA is TGTGCCAGCAGCTTAGGGTCGGTACCTGGGGCCAACGTCCTGACTTTC. This gives the protein CASSLGSVPGANVLTF.

The V call is TRBV5-1, the J call TRBJ2-5; 13 nucleotides agree with TRBD2. V was pared by 4 bases and J by 7 bases, with 10 bases of the junction left unmatched. The CDR3 totals 16 residues. Per the germline V gene, CDR1 is SGHRS and CDR2 is YFSETQ. The CDR3 region has the DNA TGCGCCAGCAGCGAAAGGACTAGCGGGAGTGGATCGACCCAGTACTTC. Encoded protein: CASSERTSGSGSTQYF.

The CDR3 here is CASSQGVRGYEQYF. The CDR3 DNA reads TGCGCCAGCAGCCAAGGAGTCAGGGGATACGAGCAGTACTTC. The chain couples TRBV4-1 to TRBJ2-5; possible D gene TRBD1, 6 bases. The J call may be incorrect, as the DNA end agrees better with TRBJ2-7. CDR3 size: 14 residues. The germline gives CDR1 MGHRA, CDR2 YSYEKL.

The chain joins TRBV4-2 to TRBJ2-5; 11 positions match TRBD2. With the DNA end fitting TRBJ2-7 better, the J assignment may be wrong. Germline lookup yields CDR1 LGHNA and CDR2 YNFKEQ. The CDR3 is made up of 16 amino acids. The CDR3 region is CASSPGTSGDSYEQYF. For the CDR3, the DNA is TGTGCCAGCAGCCCCGGGACTAGCGGAGACTCCTACGAGCAGTACTTC.

J is TRBJ2-7 and V is TRBV10-2; D uncertain. The V end was cut by 0 bases, the J end by 2 bases, with 14 bases between. The V gene's germline CDR1 is WSHSY and CDR2 SAAADI. The CDR3 sequence is 16 residues long. DNA for the CDR3: TGCGCCAGCAGTGAGTCAGGCATTGGGCCTGCCTACGAGCAGTACTTC. This codes for CASSESGIGPAYEQYF.

With regard to this clone: In the same sample, other DNA sequences code for this CDR3. This chain uses TRBV6-1 with TRBJ2-7; 10 nucleotides match TRBD1. Per the germline V gene, CDR1 is MNHNS and CDR2 is SASEGT. The CDR3 is 14 amino acids. With 7 bases clipped from V and 4 bases from J, the junction kept 7 bases outside the gene matches. The CDR3 coding sequence is TGTGCCAGCACCCCGGACAGGGGGGGATACGAGCAGTACTTC. This translates into CASTPDRGGYEQYF.

The genes are TRBV2 and TRBJ2-1, with a weak D call TRBD1 (5 bases). Trimming removed 5 bases at V and 3 bases at J, with 8 bases between. Germline CDR1 reads SNHLY; CDR2 reads FYNNEI. The CDR3 is 13 residues long. The CDR3 DNA reads TGTGCCAGCAGTTATGACAGCTACAATGAGCAGTTCTTC. Its protein product is CASSYDSYNEQFF.

The genes are TRBV6-5 and TRBJ1-6; 10 bases line up with TRBD1. The J segment lost 10 bases and the V segment lost 4 bases, leaving 4 bases of the junction unmatched. Germline lookup yields CDR1 MNHEY and CDR2 SVGAGI. The CDR3 extends over 14 amino acids. CDR3 DNA: TGTGCCAGCAGTTTGGGACAGGGGTACTCACCCCTCCACTTT. It is translated as CASSLGQGYSPLHF.

The J gene is TRBJ2-7, the V gene TRBV11-2; 8 bases align to TRBD2. Germline CDR1 reads SGHAT; CDR2 reads FQNNGV. V trimming: 4 bases; J trimming: 5 bases; junction bases outside the gene matches: 13. This CDR3 comprises 16 residues. The CDR3 region is CASSSLRGGRTHEQYF. The CDR3 DNA sequence: TGTGCCAGCAGCTCCCTCCGAGGCGGGAGGACCCACGAGCAGTACTTC.

The chain uses TRBV5-4 and TRBJ1-1; 7 nucleotides align to TRBD1. The length of the CDR3 is 14 residues. The V gene end was trimmed by 2 bases and the J gene end by 3 bases; junction bases not matched to a gene: 4. Germline V CDR1 and CDR2: SGHNT, YYREEE (reference sequence). The CDR3 DNA reads TGTGCCAGCAGCTTAGACAGGGCGGACACTGAAGCTTTCTTT. Amino acids: CASSLDRADTEAFF.

Worth noting for this clone: A junction boundary mismatches the germline segment, possibly from a read error. The V gene is TRBV6-5, the J gene TRBJ1-1; no definite D call. Germline lookup yields CDR1 MNHEY and CDR2 SVGAGI. The CDR3 is 13 amino acids. CDR3 coding DNA: TGCGCTGTCCGTCCAACCATGAACACTGAAGCTTTCTTT. Translation gives CAVRPTMNTEAFF.

The J gene is TRBJ2-6, the V gene TRBV9; 8 bases agree with TRBD1. The length of the CDR3 is 21 residues. CDR1 is SGDLS, CDR2 YYNGEE, per germline. The trim removed 0 bases at V and 2 bases at J, leaving 16 bases unmatched. The CDR3 DNA is TGTGCCAGCAGCGTAGTTGGAGGGGCCAGGGGGCAAGTTCCTGGGGCCAACGTCCTGACTTTC. Protein sequence: CASSVVGGARGQVPGANVLTF.

The chain uses TRBV5-6 and TRBJ1-2; a possible D gene is TRBD1 (6 bases). Germline V lookup: CDR1 SGHDT, CDR2 YYEEEE. The CDR3 runs to 14 residues. V was clipped by 5 bases and J by 3 bases, with 14 bases between them. The chain's CDR3 is CASRLRGGDYGYTF. In DNA, the CDR3 is TGTGCCAGCAGACTCCGGGGGGGCGACTATGGCTACACCTTC.

Notes on this clone: Germline is not matched at one junction end, which may reflect a read error. This chain uses TRBV7-7 with TRBJ2-3; D is undetermined. CDR3 length: 13 amino acids. Germline values: CDR1 SSHAT, CDR2 FNYEAQ (reference sequence). CDR3 nucleotide sequence: TGTGCTAGCAGCTTAGTTCAGACAGATACGCAGTATTTT. Translated: CASSLVQTDTQYF.